Shown below are 26 T cell receptor beta chains from a single sample sequenced in a study of shared clonotypes between healthy human individuals. As defined, naive CD8 cells were CD45RO-negative and positively selected for CCR7, with terminally differentiated effector memory CD45RA+ cells excluded. The method was immunoSEQ multiplex PCR; TCRdb's version includes in-frame clones alone and lacks a portion of them. The sample carries around 2,000,000 clones, about 95% recorded once. Sequences were obtained from naive CD8+ T cells sorted from blood. Receptors originate from a young man in good health.

This clone was recorded only once. V usage is TRBV7-2 and J usage is TRBJ1-2; 10 nucleotides match TRBD1. The CDR3 is 16 amino acids. V shed 5 bases, J shed 4 bases, and the junction held 10 bases outside the gene matches. Germline CDR1 and CDR2: SGHTA and FQGNSA. The CDR3 DNA is TGTGCCAGCAGCCCTTCTGCCGGACAGGGGGTCTATGGCTACACCTTC. Its translation is CASSPSAGQGVYGYTF.

CDR3 region: CASSFSGGPLTGELFF. CDR3 sequence (DNA): TGTGCCAGCAGCTTTAGCGGGGGGCCCCTCACCGGGGAGCTGTTTTTT. The chain employs TRBV7-2 and TRBJ2-2; 10 bases align to TRBD2. Germline CDR1 is SGHTA and CDR2 is FQGNSA. The ends lost 3 bases at V and 4 bases at J; junction bases unmatched: 5. The length of the CDR3 is 16 residues.

This clone was observed once. This rearrangement joins TRBV28 to TRBJ1-2, with D unresolved. This CDR3 contains 15 residues. The V end lost 6 bases, the J end lost 4 bases, and 18 bases lay between the germline ends. Per the germline V gene, CDR1 is MDHEN and CDR2 is SYDVKM. The CDR3 protein is CASSSLDGGFYGYTF. The CDR3 nucleotides are TGTGCCAGCAGCTCTCTCGACGGAGGCTTCTATGGCTACACCTTC.

The V gene is TRBV4-3, the J gene TRBJ2-7; TRBD1 aligns across 7 bases. The CDR3 covers 14 residues. CDR1 LGHNA and CDR2 YSLEER come from the germline V gene. After removal of 0 bases from V and 6 bases from J, the junction contained 5 bases not matched to a gene. CDR3 loop: CASSQDERTGEQYF. In nucleotides, the CDR3 is TGCGCCAGCAGCCAAGATGAGAGGACAGGCGAGCAGTACTTC.

The J gene is TRBJ1-6, the V gene TRBV27, with 9 bases fitting TRBD1. V gave up 6 bases and J gave up 8 bases; unmatched junction bases: 8. CDR1 MNHEY and CDR2 SMNVEV come from the germline V gene (reference sequence). The length of the CDR3 is 15 residues. The CDR3 sequence is CASSTGTGLYSPLHF. The CDR3 DNA reads as TGTGCCAGCAGCACCGGGACAGGGTTATATTCACCCCTCCACTTT.

The rearrangement joins TRBV7-9 to TRBJ2-1; D is ambiguous. Germline V CDR1 and CDR2: SEHNR, FQNEAQ (reference sequence). Trimming took 5 bases from V and 0 from J, leaving 11 bases between them. The length of the CDR3 is 15 residues. CDR3 in DNA: TGTGCCAGCAGCGGTCGCGATAGCTCCTACAATGAGCAGTTCTTC. The encoded protein is CASSGRDSSYNEQFF.

The chain couples TRBV6-1 to TRBJ2-1; the D is unclear. This CDR3 comprises 15 residues. Trimming removed 2 bases at V and 6 bases at J, with 14 bases between. Per germline, CDR1 MNHNS and CDR2 SASEGT. The CDR3 protein is CASSESPGFGNEQFF. The CDR3 coding sequence is TGTGCCAGCAGTGAATCCCCAGGTTTTGGCAATGAGCAGTTCTTC.

V usage is TRBV27 and J usage is TRBJ2-7; 8 nucleotides agree with TRBD1. The V segment lost 3 bases and the J segment 3 bases; nucleotides outside the gene matches: 1. The CDR3 consists of 13 residues. CDR1 is MNHEY and CDR2 is SMNVEV in the germline V gene (reference sequence). The CDR3 coding sequence is TGTGCCAGCAGTTTCGACAGGGGCTACGAGCAGTACTTC. It translates to CASSFDRGYEQYF.

This clone was seen just once. CDR3 DNA sequence: TGTGCCATCAGTGGCCTGGGCGGGGGGAACACCGGGGAGCTGTTTTTT. This gives the protein CAISGLGGGNTGELFF. The rearrangement links TRBV10-3 to TRBJ2-2, with 7 bases identical to TRBD2. This CDR3 comprises 16 residues. V shed 4 bases and J 1 base; nucleotides not matched to a gene: 6. The germline V gene has CDR1 ENHRY and CDR2 SYGVKD.

The chain combines TRBV6-5 with TRBJ1-2; D not certain. V was clipped by 5 bases and J by 3 bases, with 13 bases between them. The CDR3 sequence is 14 residues long. Germline V gene sequence: CDR1 MNHEY, CDR2 SVGAGI. The CDR3 region has the DNA TGTGCCAGCAGTGACTTTGAAGAGGACTATGGCTACACCTTC. This codes for CASSDFEEDYGYTF.

On this clone itself: As the CDR3 is not closed by the conserved phenylalanine or tryptophan, this likely results from a read error. The chain uses TRBV29-1 and TRBJ2-7, with D perhaps matching TRBD1 (5 bases). V lost 6 bases and J 0 bases, leaving 12 bases between the germline ends. CDR3 length: 13 residues. Germline V lookup: CDR1 SQVTM, CDR2 ANQGSEA. This CDR3 is CSVTDSDSYEQYL. The CDR3 nucleotides read TGCAGCGTGACAGACAGCGACTCCTACGAGCAGTACCTC.

The CDR3 region is CAISERGGYRDTQYF. Written as DNA, the CDR3 is TGTGCCATCAGTGAGCGGGGAGGGTACAGAGATACGCAGTATTTT. This sequence joins TRBV10-3 and TRBJ2-3; the match to TRBD2 covers 7 bases. This CDR3 is 15 amino acids long. Germline assignment: CDR1 ENHRY and CDR2 SYGVKD. Trimming at V came to 2 bases and at J to 5 bases, leaving 7 bases not matched to a gene.

The chain combines TRBV30 with TRBJ1-6, with D unresolved. V lost 8 bases and J 0 bases, leaving 11 bases between the germline ends. CDR1 and CDR2 (germline): GTSNPN, SVGIG (reference sequence). The CDR3 covers 14 residues. This chain's CDR3 is CAGTEHSYNSPLHF. As DNA, the CDR3 is TGTGCCGGAACAGAGCACTCCTATAATTCACCCCTCCACTTT. Filled out from reference TRBV30 and TRBJ1-6, the complete variable domain reads SQTIHQWPATLVQPVGSPLSLECTVEGTSNPNLYWYRQAAGRGLQLLFYSVGIGQISSEVPQNLSASRPQDRQFILSSKKLLLSDSGFYLCAGTEHSYNSPLHFGNGTRLTVT.

CDR3 bases: TGTGCCAGCAGTAACCGACAGGGGGCCTGGTGGGAGCAGTTCTTC. It codes for CASSNRQGAWWEQFF. The chain has TRBV28 and TRBJ2-1; 10 nucleotides align to TRBD1. Germline CDR1 is MDHEN and CDR2 is SYDVKM. V shed 5 bases, J shed 10 bases, and the junction held 11 bases outside the gene matches. This CDR3 contains 15 residues.

The genes are TRBV6-6 and TRBJ2-2, with TRBD1 identical over 7 bases. Germline CDR1 is MNHNY and CDR2 is SVGAGI (reference sequence). There are 15 residues in the CDR3. J gave up 5 bases and V 2 bases, and 5 bases lay outside the gene matches. The CDR3 DNA sequence: TGTGCCAGCAGTTACACACAGGGGCATACCGGGGAGCTGTTTTTT. Translating gives CASSYTQGHTGELFF.

The V gene is TRBV28, the J gene TRBJ1-2; possibly TRBD1 for D (6 bases). V was clipped by 5 bases and J by 5 bases, with 21 bases between them. CDR1 MDHEN and CDR2 SYDVKM come from the germline V gene. The CDR3 has 16 residues. This CDR3 is CASSPPPAGAKYGYTF. The CDR3 DNA is TGTGCCAGCAGTCCCCCCCCGGCGGGGGCGAAATATGGCTACACCTTC.

This clone was seen a single time. The chain joins TRBV5-4 to TRBJ2-7; D uncertain. The CDR3 has 19 residues. Germline V gene sequence: CDR1 SGHNT, CDR2 YYREEE (reference sequence). Trimming shortened V by 2 bases and J by 2 bases, and 26 bases separated the two germline ends. Here the CDR3 reads CASSLGPHAPLGWTYEQYF. The CDR3 DNA is TGTGCCAGCAGCTTAGGACCTCACGCCCCTTTGGGGTGGACCTACGAGCAGTACTTC.

This clone was seen a single time. This chain uses TRBV19 with TRBJ2-7; 8 nucleotides line up with TRBD1. The germline V gene has CDR1 LNHDA and CDR2 SQIVND (reference sequence). Trimming took 0 bases from V and 3 from J; bases not matched to a gene: 7. CDR3 length equals 16 residues. The CDR3 region is CASSIDVRQGFYEQYF. The CDR3 DNA is TGTGCCAGTAGTATAGATGTCCGACAGGGGTTCTACGAGCAGTACTTC.

The chain carries TRBV27 and TRBJ2-3, with D uncertain. The CDR3 runs 14 residues. V lost 3 bases and J 6 bases, leaving 13 bases between the germline ends. The germline gives CDR1 MNHEY, CDR2 SMNVEV (reference sequence). Here the CDR3 reads CASSLESYEDTQYF. The CDR3 DNA reads TGTGCCAGCAGTTTGGAGTCGTACGAGGATACGCAGTATTTT.

The V gene is TRBV5-1, the J gene TRBJ2-1, with TRBD2 matching 14 bases. Germline CDR1 reads SGHRS; CDR2 reads YFSETQ. V shed 2 bases, J shed 5 bases, and the junction held 12 bases outside the gene matches. The CDR3 contains 19 residues. CDR3 DNA: TGCGCCAGCAGCTTCGGACTAGCGGGGGGCCCCATGGGGGACAATGAGCAGTTCTTC. Amino acid sequence: CASSFGLAGGPMGDNEQFF.

The CDR3 loop is CASSSAGYNEQFF. CDR3 coding DNA: TGTGCCAGCAGCTCGGCGGGGTACAATGAGCAGTTCTTC. The rearrangement uses TRBV5-6 and TRBJ2-1; D is possibly TRBD2 (6 bases). The CDR3 runs to 13 residues. Germline CDR1 is SGHDT and CDR2 is YYEEEE. Trimming pared 3 bases from V and 4 bases from J, leaving 8 bases between.

V is TRBV7-9 and J is TRBJ2-3; D is perhaps TRBD2 (6 bases). Trimming stripped 5 bases from V and 0 bases from J, with 15 bases between. Germline V gene data show CDR1 as SEHNR and CDR2 as FQNEAQ (reference sequence). The CDR3 is 16 amino acids. The CDR3 sequence: CASSGPGSSSTDTQYF. The CDR3 DNA reads as TGTGCCAGCAGCGGCCCCGGGAGCTCTAGCACAGATACGCAGTATTTT.

The J gene is TRBJ2-1, the V gene TRBV7-8, with TRBD2 identical over 7 bases. Germline CDR1 reads SGHVS; CDR2 reads FQNEAQ. The V gene end was trimmed by 1 base and the J gene end by 6 bases; junction bases not matched to a gene: 9. CDR3 length equals 16 residues. The CDR3 DNA reads TGTGCCAGCAGCTTAGAGGGCGGGAGTTTAGGCAATGAGCAGTTCTTC. Its translation is CASSLEGGSLGNEQFF. Variable domain in full (rest from reference TRBV7-8 and TRBJ2-1): GAGVSQSPRYKVAKRGQDVALRCDPISGHVSLFWYQQALGQGPEFLTYFQNEAQLDKSGLPSDRFFAERPEGSVSTLKIQRTQQEDSAVYLCASSLEGGSLGNEQFFGPGTRLTVL.

The CDR3 sequence: CASSLRLPSYEQYF. The DNA of the CDR3 is TGTGCCAGCAGCTTACGGCTGCCCTCCTACGAGCAGTACTTC. The J gene is TRBJ2-7, the V gene TRBV7-2; D gene uncertain. This CDR3 region has 14 residues. Between the trimmed V and J ends, which lost 2 bases and 0 bases, there was a span of 8 bases. Germline V gene lookup returns CDR1 SGHTA and CDR2 FQGNSA.

The chain links TRBV4-3 to TRBJ2-7; the match to TRBD2 covers 7 bases. This CDR3 spans 14 amino acids. Trimming took 1 base from V and 6 from J; bases not matched to a gene: 6. From germline, CDR1 is LGHNA and CDR2 YSLEER. CDR3 residues: CASSQGGGYAEQYF. In nucleotides, the CDR3 is TGCGCCAGCAGCCAAGGGGGAGGGTATGCCGAGCAGTACTTC.

The V gene is TRBV9, the J gene TRBJ2-1, with D perhaps matching TRBD2 (6 bases). There are 18 residues in the CDR3. Germline lookup yields CDR1 SGDLS and CDR2 YYNGEE. Trimming took 0 bases from V and 5 from J, leaving 21 bases between them. The CDR3 sequence is CASSVGSGPYSEHNEQFF. DNA of the CDR3: TGTGCCAGCAGCGTAGGTAGCGGTCCATACTCAGAACACAATGAGCAGTTCTTC.